This TCR beta chain stems from a study of Tregs in tolerant kidney transplant recipients. Generated by immunoSEQ multiplex PCR, the TCRdb table keeps only in-frame clones and is missing some. The data hold some 250,000 clones, with about four fifths observed a single time. Unstimulated Tregs (CD4+CD25+CD127-) and CD4+CD25- non-Tregs were sorted from PBMCs. Germline-derived CDR1 and CDR2 are SGHAT and FQNNGV. With 6 bases clipped from V and 2 bases from J, the junction kept 9 bases outside the gene matches. The CDR3 extends over 15 amino acids. Findings and limits, study-wide: Biological reproducibility was not directly addressed, but technical replication error appeared minimal.

On this clone: Its antigen is currently unknown.

The genes are TRBV11-2 and TRBJ2-7, with 8 bases fitting TRBD2. This TCR derives from a human donor in good health. The sequenced sample was CD4+ T cells from blood. CDR3 region: CASRYQRGITYEQYF. CDR3 nucleotides: TGTGCCAGCAGGTACCAGCGGGGGATAACCTACGAGCAGTACTTC.